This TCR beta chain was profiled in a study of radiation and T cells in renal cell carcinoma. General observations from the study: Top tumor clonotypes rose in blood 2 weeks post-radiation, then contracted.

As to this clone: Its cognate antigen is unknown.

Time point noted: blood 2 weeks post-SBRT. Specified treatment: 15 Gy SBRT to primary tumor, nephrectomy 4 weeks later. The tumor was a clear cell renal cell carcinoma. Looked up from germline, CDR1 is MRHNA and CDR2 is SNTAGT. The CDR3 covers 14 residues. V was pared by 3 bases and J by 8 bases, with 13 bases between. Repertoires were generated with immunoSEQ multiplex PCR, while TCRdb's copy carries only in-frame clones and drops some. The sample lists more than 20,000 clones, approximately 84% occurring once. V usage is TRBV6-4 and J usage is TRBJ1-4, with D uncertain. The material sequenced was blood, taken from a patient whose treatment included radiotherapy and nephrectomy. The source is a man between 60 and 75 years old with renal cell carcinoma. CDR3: CASSEGRVREKLFF. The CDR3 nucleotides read TGTGCCAGCAGTGAAGGCCGGGTACGGGAAAAACTGTTTTTT.